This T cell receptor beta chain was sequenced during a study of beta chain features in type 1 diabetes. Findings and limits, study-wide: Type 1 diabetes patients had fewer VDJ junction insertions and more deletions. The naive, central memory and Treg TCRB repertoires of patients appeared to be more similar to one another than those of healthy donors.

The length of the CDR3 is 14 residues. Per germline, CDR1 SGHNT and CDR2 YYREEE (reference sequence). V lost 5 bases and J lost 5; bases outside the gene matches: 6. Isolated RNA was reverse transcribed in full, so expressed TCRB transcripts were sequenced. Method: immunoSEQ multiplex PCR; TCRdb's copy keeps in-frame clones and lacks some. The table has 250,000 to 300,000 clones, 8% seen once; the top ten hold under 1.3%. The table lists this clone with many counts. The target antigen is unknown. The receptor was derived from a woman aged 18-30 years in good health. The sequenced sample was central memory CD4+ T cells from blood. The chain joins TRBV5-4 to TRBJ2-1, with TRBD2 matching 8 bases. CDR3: CASRSGGADNEQFF. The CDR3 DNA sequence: TGTGCCAGCAGATCGGGAGGGGCTGACAATGAGCAGTTCTTC.